The rows below give T cell receptor beta chains drawn from one sample of a study of T-cell memory formation after mild COVID-19. One entry per CDR3 protein, called by TCRdb with MiXCR from the 5' RACE reads. This table holds roughly 300,000 distinct CDR3 sequences, roughly an eighth found once. The sample was PBMCs or a T cell subset sorted from them (not recorded which). These receptors all stem from a man younger than 35 who had mild COVID-19 (a few samples of this study predate the infection). Cell type and time point are not known. Each CDR3 is given with its conserved first and last residue. Each record gives: clone size, V gene, J gene, D gene, CDR3 protein, CDR3 DNA. D genes are given only for firm matches. A clone size is listed for some rows: how often the clone was seen (once, few, many), or a class if it is expanded.

>many|TRBV12-3/TRBV12-4|TRBJ2-7|-
CASRNHGLTGGEQYF
TGTGCCAGCAGAAACCACGGCCTCACAGGAGGCGAGCAGTACTTC
>many|TRBV20-1|TRBJ2-2|-
CSATAYTGELFF
TGCAGTGCTACCGCCTACACCGGGGAGCTGTTTTTT
>-|TRBV18|TRBJ1-6|-
CASSYVSSGSPLHF
TGTGCCAGCTCATATGTATCTAGTGGTTCACCCCTCCACTTT
>few|TRBV4-1|TRBJ2-3|TRBD2
CASSHYPPGLAADTQYF
TGCGCCAGCAGCCATTATCCACCGGGACTAGCAGCAGATACGCAGTATTTT
>-|TRBV28|TRBJ2-4|-
CASSLPGADIQYF
TGTGCCAGCAGCCTACCGGGGGCTGACATTCAGTACTTC
>many|TRBV29-1|TRBJ2-7|-
CSVDRQGEGEQYF
TGCAGCGTTGACCGGCAGGGGGAGGGTGAGCAGTACTTC
>-|TRBV5-5|TRBJ1-1|-
CASSFRWGAEAFF
TGTGCCAGCAGCTTTAGGTGGGGGGCTGAAGCTTTCTTT
>few|TRBV7-2|TRBJ2-1|TRBD2
CASSDLAGGIEQFF
TGTGCCAGCAGCGATTTAGCGGGGGGGATCGAGCAGTTCTTC
>many|TRBV7-2|TRBJ1-1|-
CASSFGGVTEAFF
TGTGCCAGCAGCTTCGGGGGAGTCACTGAAGCTTTCTTT
>many|TRBV29-1|TRBJ1-1|-
CSVAVMNTEAFF
TGCAGCGTCGCAGTTATGAACACTGAAGCTTTCTTT
>many|TRBV7-2|TRBJ1-1|-
CASSSDPNTEAFF
TGTGCCAGCAGCTCCGACCCTAACACTGAAGCTTTCTTT
>-|TRBV3-1|TRBJ2-7|-
CASSQGGDAYEQYF
TGTGCCAGCAGCCAGGGCGGTGACGCGTACGAGCAGTACTTC
>-|TRBV3-1|TRBJ1-3|TRBD1
CASSRGQAVRNTIYF
TGTGCCAGCAGCCGGGGACAGGCGGTCCGAAACACCATATATTTT
>few|TRBV6-2/TRBV6-3|TRBJ2-3|TRBD2
CASSYLPLAGSTDTQYF
TGTGCCAGCAGTTACCTTCCGCTAGCGGGGAGCACAGATACGCAGTATTTT
>many|TRBV7-2|TRBJ2-5|TRBD1
CASSVGQIGETQYF
TGTGCCAGCAGCGTGGGACAGATAGGAGAGACCCAGTACTTC
>many|TRBV9|TRBJ2-1|TRBD2
CASTLDGTSGGEEQFF
TGTGCCAGCACCCTGGATGGGACTAGCGGGGGGGAGGAGCAGTTCTTC
>-|TRBV6-6|TRBJ1-1|-
CASMSGQGRVNTEAFF
TGTGCCAGCATGAGCGGGCAGGGGCGGGTGAACACTGAAGCTTTCTTT
>once|TRBV19|TRBJ1-2|-
CASTSQVNYGYTF
TGTGCCAGTACTTCCCAAGTCAACTATGGCTACACCTTC
>-|TRBV20-1|TRBJ1-4|-
CSAREESLREKLFF
TGCAGTGCTAGAGAAGAGTCCCTTAGGGAAAAACTGTTTTTT
>few|TRBV7-9|TRBJ1-1|-
CASSLGLLEAFF
TGTGCCAGCAGCTTAGGTCTGCTTGAAGCTTTCTTT
>few|TRBV6-6|TRBJ1-5|-
CASSYSGQGNQPQHF
TGTGCCAGCAGTTACTCTGGGCAGGGGAATCAGCCCCAGCATTTT
>-|TRBV4-3|TRBJ2-5|-
CASSQVAAQETQYF
TGCGCCAGCAGCCAAGTGGCGGCGCAAGAGACCCAGTACTTC
>few|TRBV5-1|TRBJ2-4|TRBD1
CASSLVPGTERKNIQYF
TGCGCCAGCAGCTTGGTGCCCGGGACAGAAAGAAAAAACATTCAGTACTTC
>few|TRBV27|TRBJ2-3|-
CASSFRSRGDTVADTQYF
TGTGCCAGCAGTTTTCGGAGCCGTGGGGACACGGTGGCAGATACGCAGTATTTT
>few|TRBV20-1|TRBJ1-6|-
CSALGPLVYNSPLHF
TGCAGTGCCCTTGGACCGTTGGTCTATAATTCACCCCTCCACTTT
>few|TRBV2|TRBJ2-2|TRBD1
CASGGDRGSGELFF
TGTGCCAGCGGTGGTGACAGGGGATCCGGGGAGCTGTTTTTT
>-|TRBV20-1|TRBJ2-3|-
CSARGGRRDTQYF
TGCAGTGCTAGAGGGGGGCGGAGAGATACGCAGTATTTT
>few|TRBV6-2/TRBV6-3|TRBJ2-7|TRBD2
CASSYPAGGYEQYF
TGTGCCAGCAGTTACCCAGCGGGGGGCTACGAGCAGTACTTC
>-|TRBV5-1|TRBJ2-7|-
CASSLIGVEQYF
TGCGCCAGCAGCTTGATTGGGGTCGAGCAGTACTTC
>-|TRBV11-3|TRBJ2-1|-
CAISLDAVENEQFF
TGTGCCATCAGCTTAGATGCGGTGGAGAATGAGCAGTTCTTC
>few|TRBV7-9|TRBJ2-2|-
CASSLDSPGELFF
TGTGCCAGCAGCTTAGACAGCCCCGGGGAGCTGTTTTTT
>few|TRBV6-1|TRBJ2-6|-
CASSEGVRFSGANVLTF
TGTGCCAGCAGTGAAGGAGTTAGGTTCTCTGGGGCCAACGTCCTGACTTTC
>few|TRBV29-1|TRBJ2-3|TRBD2
CSVEASGSTDTQYF
TGCAGCGTTGAGGCTAGCGGAAGCACAGATACGCAGTATTTT
>many|TRBV5-1|TRBJ1-1|-
CASSLEGKDTEAFF
TGCGCCAGCAGCTTGGAGGGGAAGGACACTGAAGCTTTCTTT
>few|TRBV6-5|TRBJ2-3|-
CASSYGFDQADTQYF
TGTGCCAGCAGTTACGGATTTGATCAAGCAGATACGCAGTATTTT
>few|TRBV5-1|TRBJ1-2|-
CASSLRQGNYGYTF
TGCGCCAGCAGCTTGAGGCAGGGGAACTATGGCTACACCTTC
>once|TRBV20-1|TRBJ1-2|-
CSANLGSGPSNYGYTF
TGCAGTGCTAATCTGGGGTCGGGGCCATCTAACTATGGCTACACCTTC
>-|TRBV12-3/TRBV12-4|TRBJ2-5|-
CASSRGWGGQETQYF
TGTGCCAGCAGCAGGGGTTGGGGGGGGCAAGAGACCCAGTACTTC
>-|TRBV6-2/TRBV6-3|TRBJ2-1|-
CASRGGEQFF
TGTGCCAGCCGGGGCGGTGAGCAGTTCTTC
>few|TRBV29-1|TRBJ1-1|TRBD1
CSVFQGQGAEAFF
TGCAGCGTTTTTCAGGGACAGGGAGCTGAAGCTTTCTTT
>-|TRBV6-1|TRBJ2-3|-
CASSVRTASTDTQYF
TGTGCCAGCAGTGTGAGGACAGCTAGCACAGATACGCAGTATTTT
>few|TRBV12-3/TRBV12-4|TRBJ2-2|-
CASLGRANTGELFF
TGTGCCAGCCTGGGCAGGGCGAACACCGGGGAGCTGTTTTTT
>-|TRBV4-3|TRBJ1-6|-
CASSQEATGGNSPLHF
TGCGCCAGCAGCCAAGAGGCGACAGGAGGGAATTCACCCCTCCACTTT
>few|TRBV7-7|TRBJ2-1|-
CASSHTRGRMQFF
TGTGCTAGCAGCCATACGCGGGGTAGGATGCAGTTCTTC
>-|TRBV21-1|TRBJ2-7|-
CASSNPAYEQYF
TGTGCCAGCAGCAATCCCGCCTACGAGCAGTACTTC
>-|TRBV27|TRBJ1-3|-
CASSQGRLGTIYF
TGTGCCAGCAGTCAGGGACGGCTAGGGACCATATATTTT
>many|TRBV7-2|TRBJ1-1|TRBD1
CASSLVPQGVGNTEAFF
TGTGCCAGCAGCTTAGTCCCTCAGGGGGTGGGGAACACTGAAGCTTTCTTT
>few|TRBV20-1|TRBJ2-5|-
CSAHRGTQWKTQYF
TGCAGTGCTCACCGGGGGACCCAGTGGAAGACCCAGTACTTC
>few|TRBV7-9|TRBJ2-1|TRBD2
CATDPGLAEQFF
TGTGCCACCGACCCGGGACTAGCAGAGCAGTTCTTC
>-|TRBV18|TRBJ1-2|-
CASSPNRRGGYTF
TGTGCCAGCTCACCCAACAGGAGAGGTGGCTACACCTTC
>few|TRBV4-3|TRBJ1-1|TRBD1
CASSQDQGANTEAFF
TGCGCCAGCAGCCAGGATCAGGGGGCAAACACTGAAGCTTTCTTT
>-|TRBV7-9|TRBJ2-1|TRBD2
CASSSETSGGENEQFF
TGTGCCAGCAGCTCAGAGACTAGCGGGGGGGAGAATGAGCAGTTCTTC
>-|TRBV19|TRBJ2-2|TRBD1
CASSLTGATGELFF
TGTGCCAGTAGCCTAACAGGGGCGACCGGGGAGCTGTTTTTT
>-|TRBV5-1|TRBJ2-1|TRBD2
CASSTHLAGETYNEQFF
TGCGCCAGCAGCACTCATCTAGCGGGGGAAACCTACAATGAGCAGTTCTTC
>many|TRBV27|TRBJ2-7|-
CASSLSGYEQYF
TGTGCCAGCAGCCTTAGCGGTTACGAGCAGTACTTC
>-|TRBV7-2|TRBJ1-6|-
CASSPGAGPLNSPLHF
TGTGCCAGCAGCCCGGGGGCGGGTCCGTTGAATTCACCCCTCCACTTT
>many|TRBV5-1|TRBJ2-1|TRBD2
CASSPSSGGTSYNEQFF
TGCGCCAGCAGTCCCTCTAGCGGCGGTACGTCCTACAATGAGCAGTTCTTC